This T cell receptor (beta chain) was captured in a study of T cells in Graves' hyperthyroidism and ophthalmopathy. Regions amplified from RNA transcripts were the TCR beta CDR3 regions. The TCR CDR3 was amplified in a first-round RT-PCR using the HTBI primer set. A single record per CDR3 protein comes from TCRdb applying MiXCR to the multiplex PCR reads. This table has hundreds of thousands of distinct CDR3 sequences, 11% to 15% appearing once. The study, taken as a whole, reports: The model foresaw ophthalmopathy a median around 6 months prior to onset.

Lactation, pregnancy, other autoimmune disease or uncontrolled infection led to exclusion of patients. Turning to this clonotype: Its matching antigen is unknown.

This CDR3 comprises 15 residues. CDR1 is GTSNPN, CDR2 SVGIG, per germline (reference sequence). Trimming took off 3 bases at V and 7 bases at J, with 16 bases between the two ends. This TCR derives from a man over 45 with Graves' ophthalmopathy. The chain couples TRBV30 to TRBJ1-6; D perhaps matches TRBD1 (5 bases). Sequenced sample: blood. In nucleotides, the CDR3 is TGTGCCTGGAGATATTCGGGGGTGCTGAATTCACCCCTCCACTTT. This translates into CAWRYSGVLNSPLHF. The full variable domain, its missing parts supplied by reference TRBV30 and TRBJ1-6, is SQTIHQWPATLVQPVGSPLSLECTVEGTSNPNLYWYRQAAGRGLQLLFYSVGIGQISSEVPQNLSASRPQDRQFILSSKKLLLSDSGFYLCAWRYSGVLNSPLHFGNGTRLTVT.